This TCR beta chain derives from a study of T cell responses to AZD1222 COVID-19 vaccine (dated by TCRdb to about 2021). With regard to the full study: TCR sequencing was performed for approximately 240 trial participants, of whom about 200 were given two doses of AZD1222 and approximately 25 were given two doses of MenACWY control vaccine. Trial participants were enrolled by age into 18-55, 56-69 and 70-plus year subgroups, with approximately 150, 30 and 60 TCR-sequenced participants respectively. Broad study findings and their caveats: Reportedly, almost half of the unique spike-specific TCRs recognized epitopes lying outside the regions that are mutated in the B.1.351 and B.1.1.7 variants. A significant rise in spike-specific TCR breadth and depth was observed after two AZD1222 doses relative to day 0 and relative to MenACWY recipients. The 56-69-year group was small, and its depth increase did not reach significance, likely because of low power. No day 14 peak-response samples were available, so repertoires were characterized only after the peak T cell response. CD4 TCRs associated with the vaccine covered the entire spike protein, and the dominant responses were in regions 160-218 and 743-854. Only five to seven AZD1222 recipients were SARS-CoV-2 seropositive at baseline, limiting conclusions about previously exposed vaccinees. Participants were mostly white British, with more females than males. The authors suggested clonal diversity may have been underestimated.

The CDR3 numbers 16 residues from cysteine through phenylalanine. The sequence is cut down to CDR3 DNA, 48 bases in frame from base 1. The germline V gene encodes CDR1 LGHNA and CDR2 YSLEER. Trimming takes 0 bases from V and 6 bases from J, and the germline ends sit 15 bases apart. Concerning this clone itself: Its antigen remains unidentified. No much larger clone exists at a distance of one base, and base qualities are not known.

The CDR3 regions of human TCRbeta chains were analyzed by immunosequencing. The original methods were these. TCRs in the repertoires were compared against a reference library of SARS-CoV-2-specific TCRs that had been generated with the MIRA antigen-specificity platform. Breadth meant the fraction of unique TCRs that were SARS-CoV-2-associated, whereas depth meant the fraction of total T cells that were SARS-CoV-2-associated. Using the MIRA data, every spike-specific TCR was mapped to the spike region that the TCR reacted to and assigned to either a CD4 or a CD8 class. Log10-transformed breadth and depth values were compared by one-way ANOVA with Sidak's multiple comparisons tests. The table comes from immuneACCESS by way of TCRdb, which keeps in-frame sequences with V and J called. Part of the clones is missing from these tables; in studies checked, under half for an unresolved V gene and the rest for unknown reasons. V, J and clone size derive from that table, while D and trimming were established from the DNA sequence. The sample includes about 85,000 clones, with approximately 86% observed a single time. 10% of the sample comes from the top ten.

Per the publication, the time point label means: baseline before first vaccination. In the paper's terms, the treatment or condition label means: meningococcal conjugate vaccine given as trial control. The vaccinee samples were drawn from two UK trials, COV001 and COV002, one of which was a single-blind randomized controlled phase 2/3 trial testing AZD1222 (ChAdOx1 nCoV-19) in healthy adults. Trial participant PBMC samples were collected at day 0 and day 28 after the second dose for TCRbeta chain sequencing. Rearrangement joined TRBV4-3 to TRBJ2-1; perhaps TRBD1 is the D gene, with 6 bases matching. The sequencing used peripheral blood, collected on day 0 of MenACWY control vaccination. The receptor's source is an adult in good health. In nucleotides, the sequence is TGCGCCAGCAGCCAAGAGAATGCCAACAGGGTCAATGAGCAGTTCTTC. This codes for CASSQENANRVNEQFF.